One sample yielded the 27 T cell receptor beta chains listed below, sequenced in a study of CXCR3-negative and CXCR3-positive naive CD8 T cells. General study findings and limits: Hydrophobicity of TRB CDR3s was greater in CXCR3-positive naive cells than in CXCR3-negative naive cells.

The libraries of TRB cDNA were prepared using 5' RACE with UMI labels. TCRdb reprocessed the 5' RACE reads and keeps a single row for each CDR3 protein, giving no DNA. The sample has under 75,000 distinct CDR3 sequences. These TCRs are of unknown antigen specificity. Input material: naive CXCR3+ CD8+ T cells from blood. Subset meaning: CD45RO-CCR7+CD27+CD95- naive CD8+ T cells expressing CXCR3 (TNR3+). These receptors were collected from a human donor in good health. Some clones in this sample may be carry-over from other donors' samples.

CDR3 in amino acids: CAISESIGADNSPLHF. The rearrangement joins TRBV10-3 to TRBJ1-6; TCRdb calls TRBD1, which cannot be checked without DNA. The CDR3 consists of 16 residues. The germline gives CDR1 ENHRY, CDR2 SYGVKD.

The gene calls are TRBV27 and TRBJ2-7; TCRdb proposes TRBD1, but this gene call is untestable without DNA. This CDR3 comprises 14 residues. Germline V gene data show CDR1 as MNHEY and CDR2 as SMNVEV (reference sequence). This CDR3 is CASSSGQGLHEQYF.

This chain joins TRBV28 and TRBJ2-7; TCRdb's D call of TRBD2 is untestable without DNA. The CDR3 is made up of 16 amino acids. Germline V gene sequence: CDR1 MDHEN, CDR2 SYDVKM. The CDR3 reads CASSSEQRGTSYEQYF. The whole variable domain, remainder taken from reference TRBV28 and TRBJ2-7, is DVKVTQSSRYLVKRTGEKVFLECVQDMDHENMFWYRQDPGLGLRLIYFSYDVKMKEKGDIPEGYSVSREKKERFSLILESASTNQTSMYLCASSSEQRGTSYEQYFGPGTRLTVT.

This rearrangement joins TRBV28 to TRBJ1-2; TCRdb indicates TRBD1, and absent DNA this call remains unverified. The CDR3 is 15 residues long. Germline lookup yields CDR1 MDHEN and CDR2 SYDVKM. CDR3 loop: CASGPTLQGGFGYTF.

The J gene is TRBJ2-7, the V gene TRBV5-1; TCRdb returns TRBD2, unconfirmable since there is no DNA. Germline values: CDR1 SGHRS, CDR2 YFSETQ. This CDR3 is 15 amino acids long. CDR3 residues: CASSLDRLAGDEQYF.

This chain links TRBV20-1 with TRBJ2-5; TCRdb's D gene call, TRBD2, goes unchecked for lack of DNA. The CDR3 loop spans 12 amino acids. Per germline, CDR1 DFQATT and CDR2 SNEGSKA (reference sequence). This CDR3 reads CSASNGMETQYF.

V is TRBV11-1 and J is TRBJ2-1; there is no DNA to check the TCRdb D call of TRBD2. From germline, CDR1 is SGHAT and CDR2 FQDESV (reference sequence). The CDR3 is 16 amino acids. CDR3 sequence: CASSLVWRGAYNEQFF.

CDR3 protein: CASSSTGQMLGGYTF. The chain links TRBV6-5 to TRBJ1-2; TCRdb's D call of TRBD1 is untestable without DNA. This CDR3 spans 15 amino acids. Germline V gene lookup returns CDR1 MNHEY and CDR2 SVGAGI.

The chain joins TRBV7-2 to TRBJ2-7; TCRdb's assignment of TRBD2 cannot be checked, as there is no DNA. Germline lookup yields CDR1 SGHTA and CDR2 FQGNSA. There are 15 residues in the CDR3. The CDR3 loop is CASRKTSGSSYEQYF.

The gene calls are TRBV18 and TRBJ2-7; as DNA is missing, the TRBD1 call by TCRdb cannot be tested. Germline CDR1 KGHSH, CDR2 LQKENI. CDR3 length equals 18 residues. The CDR3 spells CASSPPLRQTDPSYEQYF.

The genes are TRBV7-9 and TRBJ2-7. The CDR3 contains 11 residues. CDR1 and CDR2 (germline): SEHNR, FQNEAQ (reference sequence). This CDR3 reads CASSDQVEQYF.

V gene TRBV19 combines with J gene TRBJ2-1. There are 13 residues in the CDR3. Per germline, CDR1 LNHDA and CDR2 SQIVND (reference sequence). The CDR3 spells CASSMVRLESLFF.

V is TRBV12-3 or TRBV12-4 and J is TRBJ1-6; TCRdb reports TRBD1, a call that lacks DNA to check it against. CDR3 length equals 19 residues. The CDR3 sequence is CASSLAPGEGGIYNSPLHF.

J is TRBJ1-2 and V is TRBV19; TCRdb calls TRBD1, which cannot be checked without DNA. Per the germline V gene, CDR1 is LNHDA and CDR2 is SQIVND (reference sequence). This CDR3 is 11 amino acids long. CDR3 amino acids: CAARGVYGYTF.

The chain recombines TRBV3-1 with TRBJ2-1; lacking DNA, the TRBD2 call made by TCRdb goes unchecked. Per germline, CDR1 LGHDT and CDR2 YNNKEL (reference sequence). This CDR3 is built from 15 residues. The CDR3 here is CASSQDGGAWNEQFF.

This chain connects TRBV29-1 to TRBJ2-1. The CDR3 sequence is 14 residues long. Germline values: CDR1 SQVTM, CDR2 ANQGSEA. The CDR3 spells CSVEPDSSYNEQFF.

The CDR3 reads CSASGKVRTSGIYEQYF. The chain joins TRBV20-1 to TRBJ2-7; TCRdb reports TRBD2, a call that lacks DNA to check it against. The CDR3 covers 17 residues. Germline assignment: CDR1 DFQATT and CDR2 SNEGSKA (reference sequence).

V is TRBV10-3 and J is TRBJ1-2. CDR1 is ENHRY and CDR2 is SYGVKD in the germline V gene. The CDR3 is 11 residues long. The CDR3: CAISGDDGYTF.

The V call is TRBV15, the J call TRBJ2-1; the TRBD1 assignment by TCRdb is unverifiable without DNA. The CDR3 runs 13 residues. From germline, CDR1 is LNHNV and CDR2 YYDKDF (reference sequence). The CDR3 sequence: CATSSRQGNEQFF. The variable domain in full, with the rest retrieved from reference TRBV15 and TRBJ2-1, is DAMVIQNPRYQVTQFGKPVTLSCSQTLNHNVMYWYQQKSSQAPKLLFHYYDKDFNNEADTPDNFQSRRPNTSFCFLDIRSPGLGDTAMYLCATSSRQGNEQFFGPGTRLTVL.

V is TRBV7-8 and J is TRBJ2-3; TCRdb outputs TRBD2, but without DNA this stays unchecked. CDR3 size: 17 residues. CDR1 is SGHVS and CDR2 is FQNEAQ in the germline V gene. Here the CDR3 reads CASSLTTTSGWTDTQYF.

The J gene is TRBJ2-7, the V gene TRBV9; TCRdb lists TRBD1, though no DNA is available to test this call. CDR3 length equals 15 residues. CDR1 and CDR2 from the germline V gene are SGDLS and YYNGEE. The CDR3 sequence is CASSVAGTATYEQYF.

This chain links TRBV5-6 with TRBJ2-2; TCRdb's D call, TRBD1, is unchecked because there is no DNA. Per the germline V gene, CDR1 is SGHDT and CDR2 is YYEEEE. The CDR3 contains 14 residues. CDR3 sequence reads: CAIRPRGRTGELFF.

The chain joins TRBV5-5 to TRBJ2-3. Germline V gives CDR1 SGHKS, CDR2 YYEKEE (reference sequence). The CDR3 has 16 amino acids. The CDR3 sequence: CASSFLGRASTDTQYF.

The rearrangement links TRBV4-2 to TRBJ2-7; TCRdb's assignment of TRBD2 cannot be checked, as there is no DNA. The CDR3 covers 13 residues. Germline loops: CDR1 LGHNA, CDR2 YNFKEQ. CDR3 region: CAIGTSGGYEQYF.

The V call is TRBV20-1, the J call TRBJ1-1; without DNA, the TCRdb call of TRBD1 cannot be checked. The germline V gene has CDR1 DFQATT and CDR2 SNEGSKA (reference sequence). This CDR3 comprises 14 residues. CDR3 loop: CSAKPQGSYTEAFF.

The chain links TRBV24-1 to TRBJ2-7; TCRdb's D call of TRBD1 is untestable without DNA. Germline CDR1 reads KGHDR; CDR2 reads SFDVKD. This CDR3 contains 15 residues. The CDR3 region is CATSDPDRDPYEQYF.

This sequence joins TRBV10-3 and TRBJ2-1; with no DNA, the TCRdb D assignment of TRBD2 cannot be verified. Germline-derived CDR1 and CDR2 are ENHRY and SYGVKD. CDR3 length: 15 amino acids. The chain's CDR3 is CAISETSGAGNEQFF.